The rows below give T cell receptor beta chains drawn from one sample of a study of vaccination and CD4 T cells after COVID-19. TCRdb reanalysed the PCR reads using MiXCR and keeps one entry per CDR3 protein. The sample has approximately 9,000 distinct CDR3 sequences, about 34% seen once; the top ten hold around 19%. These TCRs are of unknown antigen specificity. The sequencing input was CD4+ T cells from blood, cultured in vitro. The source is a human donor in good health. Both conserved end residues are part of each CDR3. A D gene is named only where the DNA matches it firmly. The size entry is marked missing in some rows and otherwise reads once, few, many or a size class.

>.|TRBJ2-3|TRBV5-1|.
TGCGCCAGCAGCGGAGGCACACAGGGAACTAGGTGGTATTTT
CASSGGTQGTRWYF
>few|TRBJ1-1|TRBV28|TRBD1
TGTGCCAGCAGTTTACACGGACAGGGTTTGAACACTGAAGCTTTCTTT
CASSLHGQGLNTEAFF
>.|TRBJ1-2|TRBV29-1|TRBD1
TGCAGTGCAGGGGGCAGGCCATATGGCTACACCTTC
CSAGGRPYGYTF
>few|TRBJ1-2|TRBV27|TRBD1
TGTGCCAGCAGTCCGACAGGGCAATATGGCTACACCTTC
CASSPTGQYGYTF
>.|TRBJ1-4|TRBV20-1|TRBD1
TGCAGTGCTAGAGACCGGACAGGGACAGGGTGGGGGAATGAAAAACTGTTTTTT
CSARDRTGTGWGNEKLFF
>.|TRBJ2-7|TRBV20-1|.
TGCAGTGCCGATCGTGTTGGTTACTCCTACGAGCAGTACTTC
CSADRVGYSYEQYF
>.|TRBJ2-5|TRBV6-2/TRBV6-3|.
TGTGCCAGCAGTACCGACTACCAAGAGACCCAGTACTTC
CASSTDYQETQYF
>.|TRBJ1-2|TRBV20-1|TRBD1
TGCAGTGCCAAGGACAGGGTTGGAAATGGCTACACCTTC
CSAKDRVGNGYTF
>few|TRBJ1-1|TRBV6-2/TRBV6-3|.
TGTGCCAGCACACTAGGAATAGGGACTGAAGCTTTCTTT
CASTLGIGTEAFF
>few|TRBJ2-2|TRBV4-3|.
TGCGCCAGCAGCCATGGACTTGGGGCCGGGGAGCTGTTTTTT
CASSHGLGAGELFF
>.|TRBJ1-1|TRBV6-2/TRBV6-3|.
TGTGCCAGCAGTTTTACCACCGTTGGAGGCACTGAAGCTTTCTTT
CASSFTTVGGTEAFF
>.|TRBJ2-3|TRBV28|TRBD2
TGTGCCAGCAGTTTAGCTAGCGGGAGTCCAGATACGCAGTATTTT
CASSLASGSPDTQYF
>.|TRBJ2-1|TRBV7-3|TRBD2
TGTGCCAGCAGTCATACCGGGACTAGGATTTACAATGAGCAGTTCTTC
CASSHTGTRIYNEQFF